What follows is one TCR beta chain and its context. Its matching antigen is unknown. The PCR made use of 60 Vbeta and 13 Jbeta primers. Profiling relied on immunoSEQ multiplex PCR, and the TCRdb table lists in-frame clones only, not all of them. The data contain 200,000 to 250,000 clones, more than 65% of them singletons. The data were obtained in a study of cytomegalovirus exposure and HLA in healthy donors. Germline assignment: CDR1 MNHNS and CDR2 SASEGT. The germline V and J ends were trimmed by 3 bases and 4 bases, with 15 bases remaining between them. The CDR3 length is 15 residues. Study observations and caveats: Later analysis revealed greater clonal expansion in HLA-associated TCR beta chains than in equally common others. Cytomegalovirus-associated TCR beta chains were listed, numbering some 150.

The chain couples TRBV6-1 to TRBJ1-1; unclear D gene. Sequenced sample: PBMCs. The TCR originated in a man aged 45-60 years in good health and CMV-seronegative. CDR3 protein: CASSDPPRLSTEAFF. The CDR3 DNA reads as TGTGCCAGCAGTGACCCCCCGAGATTAAGCACTGAAGCTTTCTTT.